Listed below are T cell receptor beta chains from one sample, sequenced in a study of blood T cell repertoires in COVID-19. Profiled with immunoSEQ multiplex PCR; TCRdb holds only in-frame clones, not every one. The table records around 140,000 clones, more than 75% of them present only once. Sequenced material: peripheral blood. Source of these receptors: a man between 65 and 85 years old with active COVID-19. The CDR3 runs from the conserved cysteine through the conserved F or W. The order of the fields is J gene, V gene, CDR3 length, CDR3 protein.

>TRBJ1-4|TRBV19|19
CASSMEGQGLLATNEKLFF
>TRBJ1-2|TRBV7-2|16
CASSFDRTTPRHGYTF
>TRBJ1-6|TRBV15|14
CATSRDQANSPLHF
>TRBJ1-2|TRBV28|13
CASSLEGRNGYTF
>TRBJ1-1|TRBV7-2|14
CASGEQGLNTEAFF
>TRBJ2-1|TRBV27|14
CASSLLAALDEQFF
>TRBJ1-3|TRBV6-5|13
CATTQAGANTIYF
>TRBJ2-7|TRBV7-9|15
CASSSPDRGNYEQYF
>TRBJ1-5|TRBV10-3|17
CAISEYGGEMSNQPQHF
>TRBJ2-7|TRBV7-8|15
CASSSTGTGAYEQYF
>TRBJ2-2|TRBV7-6|16
CASSPRGGANTGELFF
>TRBJ2-1|TRBV10-3|15
CAIRGEGVWGNEQFF
>TRBJ1-1|TRBV4-2|14
CASSQSPGGPGAFF
>TRBJ2-7|TRBV30|12
CAWSVPRWEQYF
>TRBJ1-2|TRBV28|14
CASSSGQGALGYTF
>TRBJ1-3|TRBV29-1|17
CSVEDLNRGESGNTIYF
>TRBJ2-5|TRBV5-1|15
CASSLARGGAETQYF
>TRBJ2-3|TRBV27|18
CASSWRLAGGTSTDTQYF
>TRBJ1-1|TRBV18|15
CASSLGPRTNTEAFF
>TRBJ2-2|TRBV7-2|15
CASSLRAGAAGELFF
>TRBJ2-5|TRBV6-2/TRBV6-3|16
CASSYSGLAAQETQYF
>TRBJ2-2|TRBV28|15
CASSLRGTGGRGAVF
>TRBJ2-5|TRBV24-1|17
CATSDSGQGALQETQYF
>TRBJ2-7|TRBV5-1|13
CASSRGREDEQYF
>TRBJ2-1|TRBV18|13
CASSPRDGGEQFF
>TRBJ1-5|TRBV6-5|14
CASSKYRGNQPQHF
>TRBJ2-1|TRBV5-1|17
CASSFGLAGNSYNEQFF
>TRBJ1-4|TRBV3-1/TRBV3-2|15
CASSLRTGRPEKLFF
>TRBJ1-5|TRBV5-1|16
CASSLNRQGAQKPQHF
>TRBJ1-1|TRBV7-9|14
CASNQGGQTTEAFF
>TRBJ2-1|TRBV18|15
CASSWSRGLGNEQFF
>TRBJ2-5|TRBV28|15
CASSHTGGPGETQYF
>TRBJ2-5|TRBV5-6|13
CASSLGESETQYF
>TRBJ2-2|TRBV3-1/TRBV3-2|14
CASSQVVHTGELFF
>TRBJ2-2|TRBV27|17
CASSQPGTSGYTGELFF
>TRBJ1-1|TRBV5-1|17
CASSLIPGQIMNTEAFF
>TRBJ2-3|TRBV10-3|17
CAISEMLGERSTDTQYF
>TRBJ1-2|TRBV7-9|16
CASSRDRAVSDYGYTF
>TRBJ2-5|TRBV28|15
CASSGRLALEETQYF
>TRBJ2-7|TRBV18|14
CASSPRQGIDEQYF
>TRBJ2-1|TRBV11-2|14
CASSPSGRGDEQFF
>TRBJ1-2|TRBV6-4|16
CASSDSIQPSNYGYTF
>TRBJ2-7|TRBV27|15
CASSLGQGSFNEQYF
>TRBJ2-7|TRBV6-5|13
CASTSDRGYEQYF
>TRBJ2-5|TRBV30|12
CAWMGPQETQYF
>TRBJ2-1|TRBV7-2|12
CASSRRGNEQFF
>TRBJ1-5|TRBV5-8|13
CASSRTGGKPQHF
>TRBJ2-3|TRBV4-2|18
CASSQERASSGSTDTQYF
>TRBJ1-1|TRBV3-1/TRBV3-2|13
CASSQWGGTEAFF
>TRBJ2-1|TRBV5-1|16
CASSPRQTSSYNEQFF
>TRBJ2-7|TRBV5-6|15
CASSFRTASSYEQYF
>TRBJ1-2|TRBV7-3|13
CASSSLTSYGYTF
>TRBJ2-5|TRBV5-5|14
CASSYRTEEETQYF
>TRBJ2-7|TRBV11-2|14
CASRPSTELYEQYF
>TRBJ1-5|TRBV5-6|14
CASSLRGSNQPQHF
>TRBJ2-7|TRBV2|12
CASRGQSYEQYF
>TRBJ2-1|TRBV7-9|15
CASTPTGAGIYEQFF